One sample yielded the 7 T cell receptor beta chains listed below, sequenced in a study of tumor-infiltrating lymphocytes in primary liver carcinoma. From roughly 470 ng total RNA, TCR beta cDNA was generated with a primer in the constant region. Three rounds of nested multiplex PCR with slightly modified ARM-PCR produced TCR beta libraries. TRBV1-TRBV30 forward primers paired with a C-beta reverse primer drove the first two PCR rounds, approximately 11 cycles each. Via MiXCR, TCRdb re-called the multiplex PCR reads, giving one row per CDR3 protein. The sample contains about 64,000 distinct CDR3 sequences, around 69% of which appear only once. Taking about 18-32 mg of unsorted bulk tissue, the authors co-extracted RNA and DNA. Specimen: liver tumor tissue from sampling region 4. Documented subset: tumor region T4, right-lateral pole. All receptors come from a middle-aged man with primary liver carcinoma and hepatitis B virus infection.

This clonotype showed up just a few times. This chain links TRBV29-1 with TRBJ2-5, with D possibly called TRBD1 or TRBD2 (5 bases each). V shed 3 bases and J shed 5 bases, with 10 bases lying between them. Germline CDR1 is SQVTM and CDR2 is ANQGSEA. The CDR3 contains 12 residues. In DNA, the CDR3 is TGCAGCGTTGAGAGGGGATGGGAGACCCAGTACTTC. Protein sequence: CSVERGWETQYF.

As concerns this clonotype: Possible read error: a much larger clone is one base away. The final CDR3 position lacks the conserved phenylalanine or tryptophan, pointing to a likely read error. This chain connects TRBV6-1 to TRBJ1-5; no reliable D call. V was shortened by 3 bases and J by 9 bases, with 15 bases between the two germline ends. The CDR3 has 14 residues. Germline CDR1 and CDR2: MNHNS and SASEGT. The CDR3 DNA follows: TGTGCCAGCAGTGAGGCGAGGGAAGAGGCGCCCCAGCATTTA. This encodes CASSEAREEAPQHL.

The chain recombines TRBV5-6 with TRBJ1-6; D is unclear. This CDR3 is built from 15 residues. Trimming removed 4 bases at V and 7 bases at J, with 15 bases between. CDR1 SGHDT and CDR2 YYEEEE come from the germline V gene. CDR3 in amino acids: CASSPITPVNSPLHF. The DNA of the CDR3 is TGTGCCAGCAGCCCAATTACTCCAGTGAATTCACCCCTCCACTTT.

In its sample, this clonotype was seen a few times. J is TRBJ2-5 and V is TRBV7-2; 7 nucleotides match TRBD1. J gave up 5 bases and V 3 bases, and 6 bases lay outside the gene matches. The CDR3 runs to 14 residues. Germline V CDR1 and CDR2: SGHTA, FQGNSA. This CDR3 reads CASSFDRVRETQYF. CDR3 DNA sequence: TGTGCCAGCAGCTTCGACAGGGTTCGGGAGACCCAGTACTTC.

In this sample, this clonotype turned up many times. CDR3 in DNA: TGCAGCGTTGAAAAGACGGTTCTAGCCAAAAACATTCAGTACTTC. This codes for CSVEKTVLAKNIQYF. The V call is TRBV29-1, the J call TRBJ2-4; no reliable D call. Germline CDR1 SQVTM, CDR2 ANQGSEA. V lost 2 bases, J lost 0 bases, and 11 bases lay in between. This CDR3 region has 15 residues.

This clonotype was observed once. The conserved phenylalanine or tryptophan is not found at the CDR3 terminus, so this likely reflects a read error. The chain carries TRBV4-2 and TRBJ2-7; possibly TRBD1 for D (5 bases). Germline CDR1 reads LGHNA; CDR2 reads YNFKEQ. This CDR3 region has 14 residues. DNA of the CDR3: TGTGCCAGCATCCAAGACCGGGCAGGGAACGAGCAGTACCTG. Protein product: CASIQDRAGNEQYL.

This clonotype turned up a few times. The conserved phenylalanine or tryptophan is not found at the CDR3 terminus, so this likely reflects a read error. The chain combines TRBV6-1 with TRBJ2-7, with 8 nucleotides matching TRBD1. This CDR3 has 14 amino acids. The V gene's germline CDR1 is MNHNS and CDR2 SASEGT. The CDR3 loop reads CASSEPGQGGEQYL. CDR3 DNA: TGTGCTAGCAGTGAACCCGGACAGGGCGGCGAGCAGTACTTG.